Presented here are 10 T cell receptor beta chains from one specimen sequenced in a study of neurological immune-mediated disorders. Via MiXCR, TCRdb re-called the 5' RACE reads, giving one row per CDR3 protein. The sample records some 79,000 distinct CDR3 sequences, roughly an eighth being singletons. Sequencing was done on a sample of PBMCs. The receptors were sampled from a woman aged 45-65 years in good health.

This clonotype was seen ten or more times. The V call is TRBV20-1, the J call TRBJ2-1, with D possibly TRBD2 on 6 matching bases. The CDR3 spans 15 residues. V lost 6 bases, J lost 4 bases, and 19 bases lay in between. In germline, CDR1 is DFQATT, CDR2 SNEGSKA (reference sequence). The CDR3 DNA reads TGCAGTGCCAACGTAGTGGGGACTGCGTACAATGAGCAGTTCTTC. This sequence encodes CSANVVGTAYNEQFF.

This clonotype was found many times. The rearrangement links TRBV20-1 to TRBJ1-6; D is uncertain. This CDR3 is 17 amino acids long. Trimming left V 0 bases short and J 9 bases short, with 21 bases between. CDR1 and CDR2 from the germline V gene are DFQATT and SNEGSKA (reference sequence). Here the CDR3 reads CSARDMAHTGLGSPLHF. The DNA for the CDR3 is TGCAGTGCTAGAGATATGGCCCACACGGGATTAGGTTCACCCCTCCACTTT.

The rearrangement uses TRBV12-3 or TRBV12-4 and TRBJ2-1, with D uncertain. The V end was cut by 6 bases, the J end by 4 bases, with 10 bases between. This CDR3 spans 13 amino acids. The CDR3 spells CASSAPGYNEQFF. CDR3 coding DNA: TGTGCCAGCAGCGCCCCCGGGTACAATGAGCAGTTCTTC.

Many counts were recorded for this clonotype. The chain has TRBV5-6 and TRBJ2-7; D not certain. V was clipped by 5 bases and J by 6 bases, with 12 bases between them. The CDR3 has 12 amino acids. The germline CDR1 and CDR2 sequences are SGHDT and YYEEEE. CDR3 in amino acids: CASSRITPEQYF. Here the CDR3 DNA reads TGTGCCAGCAGTCGGATCACGCCCGAGCAGTACTTC. Supplemented by reference TRBV5-6 and TRBJ2-7, the full variable domain reads DAGVTQSPTHLIKTRGQQVTLRCSPKSGHDTVSWYQQALGQGPQFIFQYYEEEERQRGNFPDRFSGHQFPNYSSELNVNALLLGDSALYLCASSRITPEQYFGPGTRLTVT.

Many counts were recorded for this clonotype. The rearrangement joins TRBV5-1 to TRBJ2-3, with 13 bases aligning to TRBD2. The CDR3 contains 19 residues. V lost 0 bases, J lost 6 bases, and 13 bases stayed unmatched. CDR1 SGHRS and CDR2 YFSETQ come from the germline V gene. Here the CDR3 reads CASSLGAPTSGGKRDTQYF. For the CDR3, the DNA is TGCGCCAGCAGCTTGGGAGCACCGACTAGCGGGGGGAAGAGGGATACGCAGTATTTT.

In its sample, this clonotype was seen many times. The chain couples TRBV5-1 to TRBJ2-3; the match to TRBD1 covers 9 bases. This CDR3 has 18 residues. From germline, CDR1 is SGHRS and CDR2 YFSETQ. The ends lost 0 bases at V and 4 bases at J; junction bases unmatched: 12. CDR3 region: CASSLALVLTGGADTQYF. The CDR3 bases are TGCGCCAGCAGCTTGGCCCTCGTGCTTACAGGGGGCGCAGATACGCAGTATTTT.

This chain connects TRBV5-4 to TRBJ2-1; 11 bases map to TRBD1. V dropped 3 bases and J dropped 3; count of bases not matched to a gene: 2. The CDR3 contains 15 residues. Germline CDR1 and CDR2: SGHNT and YYREEE (reference sequence). The CDR3 region is CASSWGQGVYNEQFF. The CDR3 DNA is TGTGCCAGCAGCTGGGGACAGGGGGTCTACAATGAGCAGTTCTTC.

This clonotype was detected ten times or more. The V call is TRBV5-1, the J call TRBJ2-7; D call uncertain. Germline values: CDR1 SGHRS, CDR2 YFSETQ. The CDR3 length is 14 residues. The V and J ends lost 0 bases and 1 base respectively, with 8 bases between them. The CDR3 region is CASSLEAESYEQYF. DNA of the CDR3: TGCGCCAGCAGCTTGGAGGCGGAATCCTACGAGCAGTACTTC.

This clonotype was recorded at least ten times. The chain links TRBV2 to TRBJ1-4; a possible D gene is TRBD1 (6 bases). V was shortened by 6 bases and J by 2 bases, with 13 bases between the two germline ends. The CDR3 is made up of 15 amino acids. Germline V gives CDR1 SNHLY, CDR2 FYNNEI. The CDR3 sequence is CASRKDQGTNEKLFF. CDR3 DNA sequence: TGTGCCAGCAGGAAGGACCAGGGGACTAATGAAAAACTGTTTTTT.

This clonotype was observed at least ten times. The rearrangement links TRBV5-1 to TRBJ2-1; 8 positions match TRBD2. The CDR3 runs 15 residues. CDR1 and CDR2 from the germline V gene are SGHRS and YFSETQ. V shed 5 bases, J shed 0 bases, and the junction held 4 bases outside the gene matches. The CDR3 protein is CASRFSGTSYNEQFF. Here the CDR3 DNA reads TGCGCCAGCAGGTTTAGCGGGACCTCCTACAATGAGCAGTTCTTC.